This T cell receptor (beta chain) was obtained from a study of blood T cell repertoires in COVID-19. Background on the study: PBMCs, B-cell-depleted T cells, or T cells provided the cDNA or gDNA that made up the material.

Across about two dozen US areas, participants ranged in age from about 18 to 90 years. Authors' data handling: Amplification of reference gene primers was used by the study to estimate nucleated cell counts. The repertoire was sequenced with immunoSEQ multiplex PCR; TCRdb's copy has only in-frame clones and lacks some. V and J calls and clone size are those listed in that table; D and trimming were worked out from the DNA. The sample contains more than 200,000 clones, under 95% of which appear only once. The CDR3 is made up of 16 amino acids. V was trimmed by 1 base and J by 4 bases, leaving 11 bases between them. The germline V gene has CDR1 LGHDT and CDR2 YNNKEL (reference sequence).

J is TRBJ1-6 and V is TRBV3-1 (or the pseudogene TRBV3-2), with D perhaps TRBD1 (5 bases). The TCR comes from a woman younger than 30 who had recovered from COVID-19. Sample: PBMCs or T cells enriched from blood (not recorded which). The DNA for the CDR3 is TGTGCCAGCAGCCAAGCTCCCGGGGGGTATAATTCACCCCTCCACTTT. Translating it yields CASSQAPGGYNSPLHF.